The 5 T cell receptor beta chains in this list originate from one sample, sequenced in a study of a mutant IDH1 vaccine in newly diagnosed glioma (dated by TCRdb to the early 2020s). Preparation of the library involved the immunoSEQ multiplex PCR assay. Imported from immuneACCESS, the table was reduced by TCRdb to in-frame sequences with V and J called. These copies leave out some clones; in studies compared against another copy, an unresolved V gene accounts for under half, and the cause of the remainder is not known. This sample lists approximately 110,000 clones; under 90% were detected once. The top ten constitute 0.55% to 0.7% of the sample. The time point label corresponds to: week 11, during vaccination. Each vaccine dose was 300 ug of a 20-mer mutant IDH1 peptide in Montanide, given subcutaneously with topical imiquimod. Which antigens these TCRs recognize remains unknown. Sequencing used PBMCs, obtained from a glioma patient whose treatment included an IDH1 peptide vaccine. Receptors were obtained from a woman aged 45-60 years with glioma.

J is TRBJ2-7 and V is TRBV6-5; a weak D match, TRBD1 (5 bases). The CDR3 is 14 residues long. Per germline, CDR1 MNHEY and CDR2 SVGAGI. V shed 5 bases and J shed 3 bases, with 14 bases lying between them. The CDR3 here is CASSPQSTVYEQYF. The DNA for the CDR3 is TGTGCCAGCAGTCCGCAGTCGACAGTCTACGAGCAGTACTTC.

This chain joins TRBV28 and TRBJ2-3; tentative D call: TRBD2 (5 bases). CDR3 length: 17 amino acids. Trimming removed 2 bases at V and 6 bases at J, with 21 bases between. Per germline, CDR1 MDHEN and CDR2 SYDVKM. This chain's CDR3 is CASSLNPVDLDGDTQYF. CDR3 sequence (DNA): TGTGCCAGCAGTTTAAATCCAGTGGACTTAGACGGGGATACGCAGTATTTT.

J is TRBJ2-7 and V is TRBV5-4, with TRBD2 matching 10 bases. This CDR3 comprises 15 residues. Germline CDR1 reads SGHNT; CDR2 reads YYREEE (reference sequence). J gave up 2 bases and V 4 bases, and 6 bases lay outside the gene matches. The CDR3 loop reads CASSRGTSDPYEQYF. The CDR3 bases are TGTGCCAGCAGCCGAGGGACTAGCGACCCCTACGAGCAGTACTTC.

V is TRBV9 and J is TRBJ1-3; a weak D match, TRBD1 (5 bases). V lost 0 bases, J lost 1 base, and 17 bases lay in between. CDR3 length: 18 amino acids. Germline values: CDR1 SGDLS, CDR2 YYNGEE. The CDR3 protein is CASSVATGAAGSGNTIYF. The CDR3 coding sequence is TGTGCCAGCAGCGTAGCTACCGGGGCCGCGGGGTCTGGAAACACCATATATTTT.

The chain has TRBV5-6 and TRBJ1-1; no firm D call. CDR1 is SGHDT and CDR2 is YYEEEE in the germline V gene. Trimming pared 2 bases from V and 6 bases from J, leaving 5 bases between. The CDR3 length is 11 residues. CDR3 sequence: CASSLSSEAFF. CDR3 DNA sequence: TGTGCCAGCAGCTTAAGCTCTGAAGCTTTCTTT.